This T cell receptor (beta chain) was captured in a study of beta chain features in type 1 diabetes (dated by TCRdb to the late 2010s). In the study overall: Patients and healthy donors did not differ in mean age, gender distribution, total cell number or subset yield. Across all samples, some 99 million sorted cells were examined, and cell number per subset correlated strongly with RNA yield. In the study, recently diagnosed type 1 diabetes patients and matched healthy donors were compared on the TCRB repertoires of their sorted circulating CD4+ T cell subsets. Naive and central memory subsets were obtained from all 30 or so donors, but regulatory and stem cell-like memory subsets were isolated from only 8 patients and about eight healthy donors. The paper's findings and limits, for the study overall: Because small numbers of individuals were included in the HLA sub-analyses, any influence of HLA type on TCRB rearrangement was left unresolved. Because cDNA rather than genomic DNA was sequenced, highly expressing activated cells could have been over-represented, although no difference in activation and CD3 levels was found between groups. Naive, central memory and regulatory TCRB repertoires appeared to be more similar among patients than among healthy donors. Fewer insertions and more nucleotide deletions at VDJ recombination sites were observed in patients with type 1 diabetes, implying thymic rearrangement abnormalities. A moderate but significant shortening of TCRB CDR3 length was observed in type 1 diabetes patients in all four CD4+ subsets. PCR may preferentially amplify shorter templates, but because patient and control samples were amplified and corrected together, any resulting skew would affect both groups equally.

Counted from cysteine to phenylalanine, this CDR3 has 18 amino acids. The read is trimmed to its CDR3 DNA, 54 bases read in frame from base 1. Here V drops 5 bases and J drops 10 bases, and the junction holds 16 bases not matched to any gene. CDR1 and CDR2, per the germline V gene, are SGHVS and FQNEAQ. All of the isolated RNA was reverse transcribed with the High Capacity cDNA Reverse Transcription Kit, so expressed TCRB transcripts were sequenced. Deep immunoSEQ sequencing was applied to naive, central memory and regulatory T cell samples, giving an average of around 3.8 million total reads per sample. After sorted cells were lysed in RLT buffer, RNA was extracted with DNase-treated RNeasy Micro or Mini kits, with the choice depending on cell number. To prevent cross-contamination, each cell subset was processed individually, whereas patient and healthy donor samples were processed jointly. Using the immunoSEQ multiplex PCR, TCRB sequences were amplified from cDNA into 87-bp fragments spanning the CDR3 region. The amplicons were sequenced using the Illumina HiSeq platform. The authors' pipeline ran thus. Synthetic template baselines were used to correct PCR bias computationally, reads within Hamming distance 2 were collapsed, and singletons that could not be merged were discarded. Reads were aligned to IMGT to assign V, D and J genes, CDR3 length, and insertions or deletions at six rearrangement sites. Within each subset, clonotype counts were normalized to the number of sorted cells before true diversity and Gini coefficients were calculated with the tcR R package. The overlap coefficient, calculated on TCRB nucleotide sequences, was used to measure repertoire sharing. TCRdb obtained this table from immuneACCESS and retained in-frame rearrangements with V and J assigned. These tables miss some clones; where compared with another copy, unresolved V genes account for less than half of the shortfall, and the remainder is unexplained. That table gives V, J and clone size, and the DNA gave D and trimming. Here the sample has about 340,000 clones; 7% to 10% occur a single time. Approximately 1% of the sample is taken by the ten largest.

From each donor, a single peripheral blood sample of 90 to 150 mL on average was drawn into heparinised tubes. Naive, central memory, regulatory and stem cell-like memory CD4+ T cells were sorted on a BD FACSAria II using a panel including CD45RO, CCR7, CD25, CD127, CD95 and CD27. Purity was above 98% for every sorted population. Right away, PBMCs were isolated by Lymphoprep density gradient centrifugation and were stained directly, with no culture step. So that batch effects would be minimized, each experiment stained and sorted samples in pairs, pairing one healthy donor with one patient. As concerns this clone: Its antigen is still unknown. No base-level quality is on record; no much larger clone is a single base apart.

Sequencing was carried out using central memory CD4+ T cells from blood. This TCR was sampled from a man aged 30-40 years with type 1 diabetes. The chain joins TRBV7-8 to TRBJ1-6; 11 central bases correspond to TRBD1. The bases are TGTGCCAGCAGCCCCGAGCACCCAGGACAGGGGGCAGGGTCACCCCTCCACTTT. This gives the protein CASSPEHPGQGAGSPLHF.